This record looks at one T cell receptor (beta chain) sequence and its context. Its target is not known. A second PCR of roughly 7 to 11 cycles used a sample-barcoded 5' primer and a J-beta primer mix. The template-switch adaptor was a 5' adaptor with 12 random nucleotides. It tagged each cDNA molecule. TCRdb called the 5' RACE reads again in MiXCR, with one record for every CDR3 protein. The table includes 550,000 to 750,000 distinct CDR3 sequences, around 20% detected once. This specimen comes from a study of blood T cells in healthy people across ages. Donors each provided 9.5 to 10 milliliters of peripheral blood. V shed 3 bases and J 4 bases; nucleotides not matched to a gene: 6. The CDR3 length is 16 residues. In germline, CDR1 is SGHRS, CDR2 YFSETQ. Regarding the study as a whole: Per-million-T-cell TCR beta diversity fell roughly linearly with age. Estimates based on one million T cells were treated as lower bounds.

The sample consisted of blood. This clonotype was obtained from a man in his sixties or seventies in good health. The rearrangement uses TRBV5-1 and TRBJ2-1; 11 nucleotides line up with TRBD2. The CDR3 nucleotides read TGCGCCAGCAGCTCCTCTAGCGGGAGGAATTACAATGAGCAGTTCTTC. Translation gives CASSSSSGRNYNEQFF.